A single sample gave rise to the 5 T cell receptor beta chains below, sequenced in a study of blood T cells in healthy people across ages. Primers used in a second PCR of about 7 to 12 cycles were a sample-barcoded 5' primer and a J-beta primer mix. One entry per CDR3 protein, called by TCRdb with MiXCR from the 5' RACE reads. The sample includes some 800,000 distinct CDR3 sequences, around 43% of them seen just once. Material for sequencing was blood. These TCRs come from a man aged 55 to 70 in good health.

This rearrangement joins TRBV7-2 to TRBJ2-7, with 7 bases fitting TRBD1. From germline, CDR1 is SGHTA and CDR2 FQGNSA. This CDR3 is 15 amino acids long. V was clipped by 7 bases and J by 2 bases; unmatched bases: 11. In nucleotides, the CDR3 is TGTGCCAGCACCCCCTCACAGGGGACGACCTACGAGCAGTACTTC. This translates into CASTPSQGTTYEQYF.

The chain couples TRBV9 to TRBJ2-5; 9 positions match TRBD2. The CDR3 contains 16 residues. Germline loops: CDR1 SGDLS, CDR2 YYNGEE. With V trimmed by 4 bases and J by 1 base, 8 bases remained unmatched. CDR3 region: CASSLQAGGAQETQYF. In DNA form, the CDR3 reads TGTGCCAGCAGCCTCCAAGCGGGGGGCGCCCAAGAGACCCAGTACTTC.

V and J are TRBV7-9 and TRBJ1-6, with 8 bases fitting TRBD1. Germline V gene data show CDR1 as SEHNR and CDR2 as FQNEAQ (reference sequence). With V trimmed by 0 bases and J by 8 bases, 18 bases remained unmatched. CDR3 length: 20 amino acids. The CDR3 loop reads CASSLALVVWGTGPHSPLHF. CDR3 nucleotides: TGTGCCAGCAGCTTAGCGCTTGTAGTTTGGGGGACAGGCCCCCATTCACCCCTCCACTTT. Based on the CDR3 plus reference TRBV7-9 and TRBJ1-6, the full variable domain is DTGVSQNPRHKITKRGQNVTFRCDPISEHNRLYWYRQTLGQGPEFLTYFQNEAQLEKSRLLSDRFSAERPKGSFSTLEIQRTEQGDSAMYLCASSLALVVWGTGPHSPLHFGNGTRLTVT.

The chain combines TRBV18 with TRBJ2-4; perhaps TRBD2 as D (6 bases). Germline V gives CDR1 KGHSH, CDR2 LQKENI. The CDR3 is 17 amino acids. V was clipped by 2 bases and J by 7 bases, with 21 bases between them. CDR3 sequence: CASSPGPPGRWENIQYF. The DNA of the CDR3 is TGTGCCAGCTCACCAGGCCCTCCGGGGAGGTGGGAGAACATTCAGTACTTC.

This clonotype has just a few counts. This sequence joins TRBV4-3 and TRBJ2-7; the match to TRBD1 covers 8 bases. The CDR3 extends over 15 amino acids. Germline V gene sequence: CDR1 LGHNA, CDR2 YSLEER. With V trimmed by 0 bases and J by 7 bases, 8 bases remained unmatched. CDR3 nucleotides: TGCGCCAGCAGCCAAGATCAGGGGGCAATAAATGAGCAGTACTTC. Residues: CASSQDQGAINEQYF.